Listed here are 27 T cell receptor beta chains from one sample, sequenced in a study of T cells in Graves' hyperthyroidism and ophthalmopathy. Amplification of TCR beta CDR3 regions was performed using RNA transcripts as template. When the TCR CDR3 underwent first-round RT-PCR, the HTBI primer set was used. TCRdb redid the calling of the multiplex PCR reads with MiXCR, one entry per CDR3 protein. The sample yields 300,000 to 350,000 distinct CDR3 sequences, about 20% seen once. Input material: blood. These receptors all stem from a woman between 45 and 60 years old with Graves' hyperthyroidism.

V usage is TRBV6-2 or TRBV6-3 and J usage is TRBJ2-2, with D hard to call. The CDR3 is 15 amino acids. CDR1 is MNHEY and CDR2 is SVGEGT in the germline V gene. Trimming took 7 bases from V and 0 from J, leaving 12 bases between them. The CDR3 sequence is CASTLSPANTGELFF. In nucleotides, the CDR3 is TGTGCCAGCACCCTCTCACCCGCGAACACCGGGGAGCTGTTTTTT.

The chain couples TRBV2 to TRBJ2-1; D might be TRBD2 (5 bases). The germline V gene has CDR1 SNHLY and CDR2 FYNNEI. The V end lost 5 bases, the J end lost 6 bases, and 17 bases lay between the germline ends. The CDR3 sequence is 15 residues long. The CDR3 DNA sequence: TGTGCCAGCAGTTCAGACCGGGGTCGGGGCAATGAGCAGTTCTTC. The encoded protein is CASSSDRGRGNEQFF.

This clonotype was recorded at least ten times. The chain carries TRBV12-3 or TRBV12-4 and TRBJ2-7; 7 bases are shared with TRBD2. The CDR3 totals 15 residues. V shed 2 bases and J 7 bases; nucleotides not matched to a gene: 11. CDR3 region: CASSLLGRESGEQYF. DNA for the CDR3: TGTGCCAGCAGTTTATTGGGGAGGGAGTCTGGTGAGCAGTACTTC.

In its sample, this clonotype was seen a few times. The chain combines TRBV7-9 with TRBJ1-5, with D possibly TRBD1 on 6 matching bases. The CDR3 is 17 residues long. V was trimmed by 8 bases and J by 7 bases, leaving 27 bases between them. Germline values: CDR1 SEHNR, CDR2 FQNEAQ (reference sequence). The CDR3 coding sequence is TGTGCCAGCGCCCACGAGGGGGGGCGAGGTGTGCGGCAGCCCCAGCATTTT. It codes for CASAHEGGRGVRQPQHF.

This clonotype was counted a few times. The chain links TRBV9 to TRBJ2-3; D may be TRBD2 (5 bases). The V end was cut by 0 bases, the J end by 3 bases, with 11 bases between. From germline, CDR1 is SGDLS and CDR2 YYNGEE. The CDR3 runs to 15 residues. The CDR3 spells CASSVGPGWTDTQYF. For the CDR3, the DNA is TGTGCCAGCAGCGTAGGCCCGGGGTGGACAGATACGCAGTATTTT.

In this sample, this clonotype turned up many times. The chain recombines TRBV5-1 with TRBJ2-7; a possible D gene is TRBD1 (5 bases). This CDR3 comprises 15 residues. The germline CDR1 and CDR2 sequences are SGHRS and YFSETQ. V was pared by 0 bases and J by 6 bases, with 16 bases between. The CDR3 reads CASSLEGAPVSEQYV. The CDR3 DNA is TGCGCCAGCAGCTTGGAAGGGGCGCCGGTGAGCGAGCAGTACGTC.

This clonotype has a count of ten or more. The chain uses TRBV3-1 and TRBJ1-2, with 8 bases matching TRBD1. J gave up 3 bases and V 1 base, and 13 bases lay outside the gene matches. CDR3 length equals 18 residues. Per germline, CDR1 LGHDT and CDR2 YNNKEL (reference sequence). The CDR3 DNA reads as TGTGCCAGCAGCCAAGGTGGGCCAGGGGGCTTTAAGGACTATGGCTACACCTTC. Protein product: CASSQGGPGGFKDYGYTF.

This clonotype was counted at least ten times. J is TRBJ1-1 and V is TRBV5-1; 9 nucleotides match TRBD1. The J segment lost 6 bases and the V segment lost 4 bases, leaving 4 bases of the junction unmatched. The CDR3 runs 13 residues. Germline loops: CDR1 SGHRS, CDR2 YFSETQ. The CDR3 sequence is CASSRTGEAEAFF. In DNA form, the CDR3 reads TGCGCCAGCAGCCGGACAGGGGAGGCTGAAGCTTTCTTT. Complete variable domain (other parts from reference TRBV5-1 and TRBJ1-1): KAGVTQTPRYLIKTRGQQVTLSCSPISGHRSVSWYQQTPGQGLQFLFEYFSETQRNKGNFPGRFSGRQFSNSRSEMNVSTLELGDSALYLCASSRTGEAEAFFGQGTRLTVV.

This clonotype was recorded a few times. The chain couples TRBV14 to TRBJ1-1, with unresolved D. The CDR3 runs 15 residues. CDR1 is SGHDN, CDR2 FVKESK, per germline. V lost 1 base and J lost 1, with 10 bases in between. The CDR3 nucleotides are TGTGCCAGCAGCCAAGTTGCGGGCGGGAACACTGAAGCTTTCTTT. This gives the protein CASSQVAGGNTEAFF.

The chain joins TRBV5-1 to TRBJ2-2; D possibly corresponds to TRBD1 (6 bases). In germline, CDR1 is SGHRS, CDR2 YFSETQ. The CDR3 totals 16 residues. Between the trimmed V and J ends, which lost 4 bases and 2 bases, there was a span of 15 bases. The CDR3 reads CASSPQGLANTGELFF. The CDR3 DNA sequence: TGCGCCAGCAGCCCGCAGGGGCTAGCCAACACCGGGGAGCTGTTTTTT.

The CDR3 coding sequence is TGTGCCGGGGGACAGGGGAATCAGCCCCAGCATTTT. This encodes CAGGQGNQPQHF. The J gene is TRBJ1-5, the V gene TRBV19; 10 nucleotides line up with TRBD1. Germline CDR1 reads LNHDA; CDR2 reads SQIVND (reference sequence). J lost 4 bases, V lost 11 bases, and 2 bases had no gene match. The CDR3 is 12 residues long.

Here the CDR3 reads CATQQGQDVEAFF. CDR3 bases: TGTGCCACCCAACAGGGACAAGATGTTGAAGCTTTCTTT. This sequence joins TRBV7-9 and TRBJ1-1; D is possibly TRBD1 (6 bases). The CDR3 is 13 residues long. Trimming took off 10 bases at V and 7 bases at J, with 19 bases between the two ends. CDR1 and CDR2 from the germline V gene are SEHNR and FQNEAQ (reference sequence).

This rearrangement joins TRBV6-1 to TRBJ1-6; 7 nucleotides line up with TRBD1. J gave up 8 bases and V 8 bases, and 6 bases lay outside the gene matches. CDR1 is MNHNS and CDR2 is SASEGT in the germline V gene. CDR3 length: 13 amino acids. DNA for the CDR3: TGTGCCAGCGGCGACAGGGCGCATTCACCCCTCCACTTT. Translating gives CASGDRAHSPLHF.

On this clonotype itself: A much larger clone differs from this one at a single base, so this may be a read error. This CDR3 fails to terminate in the conserved phenylalanine or tryptophan, so it likely reflects a read error. This chain connects TRBV28 to TRBJ1-4; 10 nucleotides agree with TRBD1. The V gene end was trimmed by 6 bases and the J gene end by 7 bases; junction bases not matched to a gene: 5. This CDR3 region has 14 residues. Germline V gene sequence: CDR1 MDHEN, CDR2 SYDVKM. CDR3 in amino acids: CASRGGDRGEKLFS. CDR3 coding DNA: TGTGCCAGCAGGGGAGGGGACAGGGGTGAAAAACTGTTTTCT.

A few counts support this clonotype. One base away lies a much larger clone, so this may be a sequencing read error. The V and J genes are TRBV10-3 and TRBJ1-1, with no clear D. Between the trimmed V and J ends, which lost 3 bases and 0 bases, there was a span of 2 bases. The CDR3 has 12 residues. CDR1 is ENHRY, CDR2 SYGVKD, per germline. In nucleotides, the CDR3 is TGTGCCATCAGTGACATGAACACTGAAGCTTTCTTT. Its translation is CAISDMNTEAFF.

This chain joins TRBV2 and TRBJ2-5; the match to TRBD1 covers 11 bases. The V gene end was trimmed by 8 bases and the J gene end by 5 bases; junction bases not matched to a gene: 4. The germline V gene has CDR1 SNHLY and CDR2 FYNNEI. The CDR3 consists of 13 residues. The CDR3 nucleotides read TGTGCCAGCCAGGGACAGGGGGTTGAGACCCAGTACTTC. It specifies CASQGQGVETQYF.

The table lists this clonotype with a few counts. The rearrangement uses TRBV27 and TRBJ1-6; tentative D call: TRBD1 (6 bases). V was clipped by 6 bases and J by 2 bases, with 14 bases between them. Germline V gene sequence: CDR1 MNHEY, CDR2 SMNVEV (reference sequence). CDR3 size: 16 residues. CDR3 in amino acids: CASSEKGGTYNSPLHF. DNA for the CDR3: TGTGCCAGCAGCGAGAAAGGGGGGACCTATAATTCACCCCTCCACTTT.

This clonotype occurred a few times. The chain combines TRBV7-9 with TRBJ1-5; TRBD1 is a possible D gene (5 bases). The CDR3 runs to 14 residues. V dropped 6 bases and J dropped 5 bases, with 14 bases sitting between them. In germline, CDR1 is SEHNR, CDR2 FQNEAQ (reference sequence). The CDR3: CASSSTVLDQPQHF. The CDR3 DNA sequence: TGTGCCAGCAGTTCGACAGTACTAGATCAGCCCCAGCATTTT.

V usage is TRBV9 and J usage is TRBJ1-1; D is ambiguous. Germline CDR1 SGDLS, CDR2 YYNGEE. Trimming removed 3 bases at V and 5 bases at J, with 8 bases between. The CDR3 runs 12 residues. In nucleotides, the CDR3 is TGTGCCAGCAGCGCCCATGGGACTGAAGCTTTCTTT. It translates to CASSAHGTEAFF.

This clonotype was picked up a small number of times. V usage is TRBV11-2 and J usage is TRBJ2-7, with no clear D. This CDR3 comprises 15 residues. The germline V gene has CDR1 SGHAT and CDR2 FQNNGV. V was pared by 5 bases and J by 0 bases, with 14 bases between. The CDR3 DNA reads TGTGCCAGCAGCGGCAGCGACCGATTCTCCTACGAGCAGTACTTC. The encoded protein is CASSGSDRFSYEQYF.

This chain joins TRBV19 and TRBJ1-1, with no clear D. CDR1 and CDR2 from the germline V gene are LNHDA and SQIVND (reference sequence). Trimming removed 3 bases at V and 2 bases at J, with 10 bases between. This CDR3 is built from 14 residues. The CDR3 DNA is TGTGCCAGTAGTATTGATCGACTTAACACTGAAGCTTTCTTT. It codes for CASSIDRLNTEAFF.

This clonotype was recorded many times. This chain connects TRBV7-8 to TRBJ1-1; tentatively, D is TRBD1 (5 bases). The CDR3 covers 14 residues. In germline, CDR1 is SGHVS, CDR2 FQNEAQ. Trimming stripped 1 base from V and 8 bases from J, with 14 bases between. The CDR3 is CASSLVTGTTEAFF. DNA of the CDR3: TGTGCCAGCAGCTTAGTCACCGGGACCACGGAAGCTTTCTTT.

The chain carries TRBV19 and TRBJ2-3; 11 bases line up with TRBD2. Germline-derived CDR1 and CDR2 are LNHDA and SQIVND (reference sequence). With V trimmed by 2 bases and J by 5 bases, 9 bases remained unmatched. This CDR3 is built from 17 residues. CDR3: CASSIRASGGPEDTQYF. The CDR3, as DNA: TGTGCCAGTAGTATAAGGGCTAGCGGGGGGCCAGAAGATACGCAGTATTTT.

This clonotype was picked up many times. The chain couples TRBV10-3 to TRBJ2-1, with 8 bases identical to TRBD2. CDR3 length equals 17 residues. Germline values: CDR1 ENHRY, CDR2 SYGVKD. The V and J ends lost 7 bases and 7 bases, in that order; junction bases with no gene match: 18. The CDR3 protein is CAITERGGPTGGNEQFF. As DNA, the CDR3 is TGTGCCATCACCGAACGGGGGGGGCCGACCGGGGGTAATGAGCAGTTCTTC.

In the case of this clonotype: A read error may explain this, as a much larger clone is one base away. This rearrangement joins TRBV7-6 to TRBJ1-6; no reliable D call. The germline gives CDR1 SGHVS, CDR2 FNYEAQ. This CDR3 has 15 residues. The CDR3: CASSLSGAYNSPLPF. The DNA of the CDR3 is TGTGCCAGCAGCTTAAGCGGAGCCTATAATTCACCCCTCCCCTTT.

This clonotype was counted only a few times. The chain joins TRBV11-2 to TRBJ2-5; D possibly corresponds to TRBD1 (5 bases). The CDR3 extends over 15 amino acids. Germline V gene lookup returns CDR1 SGHAT and CDR2 FQNNGV. V was trimmed by 5 bases and J by 5 bases, leaving 18 bases between them. CDR3 amino acids: CASSKASGLGETQYF. CDR3 nucleotides: TGTGCCAGCAGCAAAGCATCAGGGTTAGGGGAGACCCAGTACTTC.

Many counts were recorded for this clonotype. This rearrangement joins TRBV3-1 to TRBJ2-1; D not certain. The germline V gene encodes CDR1 LGHDT and CDR2 YNNKEL (reference sequence). Trimming pared 4 bases from V and 4 bases from J, leaving 11 bases between. CDR3 length: 14 residues. CDR3 DNA: TGTGCCAGCAGCCCCCAAAAGATGTACAATGAGCAGTTCTTC. Its protein product is CASSPQKMYNEQFF.